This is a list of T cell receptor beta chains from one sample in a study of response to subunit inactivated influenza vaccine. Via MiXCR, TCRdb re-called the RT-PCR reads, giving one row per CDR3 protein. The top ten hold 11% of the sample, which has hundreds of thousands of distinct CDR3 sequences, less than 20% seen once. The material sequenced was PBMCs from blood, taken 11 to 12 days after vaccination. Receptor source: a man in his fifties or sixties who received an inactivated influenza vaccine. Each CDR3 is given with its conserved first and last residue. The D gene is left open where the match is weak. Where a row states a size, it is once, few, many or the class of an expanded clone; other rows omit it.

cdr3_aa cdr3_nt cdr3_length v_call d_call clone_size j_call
CASSSRISTDTQYF TGTGCCAGCAGCAGTCGAATCAGCACAGATACGCAGTATTTT 14 TRBV7-2 NA many TRBJ2-3
CASSQPGLAGGIEQFF TGTGCCAGCAGCCAGCCGGGACTAGCGGGAGGTATTGAGCAGTTCTTC 16 TRBV11-1 TRBD2 NA TRBJ2-1
CAIKGEQIQETQYF TGTGCCATCAAAGGGGAACAGATCCAAGAGACCCAGTACTTC 14 TRBV10-3 NA NA TRBJ2-5
CASSRTSGRYNEQFF TGTGCCAGCAGCCGGACTAGCGGGAGGTACAATGAGCAGTTCTTC 15 TRBV7-8 TRBD2 many TRBJ2-1
CASSLGGALHF TGTGCCAGCAGCCTAGGAGGGGCCCTCCACTTT 11 TRBV7-9 NA few TRBJ1-6
CASNDRFPDTQYF TGTGCCAGCAACGACAGGTTCCCAGATACGCAGTATTTT 13 TRBV12-3/TRBV12-4 NA many TRBJ2-3
CASSSAVMVRSEAFF TGTGCCAGCAGCTCGGCGGTTATGGTTCGCTCTGAAGCTTTCTTT 15 TRBV7-8 NA NA TRBJ1-1
CASSLQQGGEAFF TGCGCCAGCAGCTTGCAGCAAGGGGGTGAAGCTTTCTTT 13 TRBV5-1 NA NA TRBJ1-1
CASTGLAGGIYNEQFF TGTGCCAGCACGGGACTAGCGGGAGGGATCTACAATGAGCAGTTCTTC 16 TRBV28 TRBD2 NA TRBJ2-1
CASGPDWEYNEQFF TGTGCCAGCGGACCTGATTGGGAATACAATGAGCAGTTCTTC 14 TRBV11-2 NA few TRBJ2-1
CASSIDWGRIQPQHF TGTGCCAGTAGTATAGATTGGGGGAGGATTCAGCCCCAGCATTTT 15 TRBV19 NA NA TRBJ1-5
CASSPRIAGGYNEQFF TGTGCCAGCAGCCCTCGCATAGCGGGAGGGTACAATGAGCAGTTCTTC 16 TRBV9 TRBD2 NA TRBJ2-1
CSASGIGGQAYRGNTEAFF TGCAGTGCTAGTGGTATTGGGGGACAGGCGTACCGCGGGAACACTGAAGCTTTCTTT 19 TRBV20-1 TRBD1 few TRBJ1-1
CSVYDRASPGELFF TGCAGCGTTTATGACAGGGCTAGCCCCGGGGAGCTGTTTTTT 14 TRBV29-1 TRBD1 few TRBJ2-2
CSVALRLAGGVSEQFF TGCAGCGTTGCCCTTAGACTAGCGGGAGGGGTGAGTGAGCAGTTCTTC 16 TRBV29-1 TRBD2 NA TRBJ2-1
CSPTRGYNSPLHF TGCAGTCCGACTCGGGGGTATAATTCACCCCTCCACTTT 13 TRBV20-1 NA NA TRBJ1-6
CASSQDSRDRAKNIQYF TGTGCCAGCAGCCAAGATTCCCGGGATAGGGCCAAAAACATTCAGTACTTC 17 TRBV4-2 NA few TRBJ2-4
CASSRPGNPGEQYF TGTGCCAGCAGCCGACCTGGCAATCCGGGGGAGCAGTACTTC 14 TRBV7-9 NA few TRBJ2-7
CASSEAGGLETQYF TGTGCCAGCAGTGAGGCAGGGGGCCTGGAGACCCAGTACTTC 14 TRBV25-1 TRBD1 few TRBJ2-5
CASSPGTLTRYEQYF TGTGCCAGCAGCCCCGGGACACTTACTCGGTACGAGCAGTACTTC 15 TRBV4-2 NA few TRBJ2-7
CASSQVGVGAGEQYF TGTGCCAGCAGCCAAGTCGGTGTGGGAGCGGGCGAGCAGTACTTC 15 TRBV4-2 NA NA TRBJ2-7
CASSERHANYGYTF TGTGCCAGCAGTGAACGGCACGCTAACTATGGCTACACCTTC 14 TRBV2 NA NA TRBJ1-2
CASSLAGGRNNEQFF TGTGCCAGCAGCCTAGCGGGGGGCAGAAACAATGAGCAGTTCTTC 15 TRBV11-2 TRBD2 many TRBJ2-1
CASSVEGLGTGELFF TGTGCCAGCAGCGTAGAGGGGTTGGGCACCGGGGAGCTGTTTTTT 15 TRBV9 NA NA TRBJ2-2
CASSLLSNSVDEQFF TGTGCCAGCAGCTTATTATCGAACTCGGTCGATGAGCAGTTCTTC 15 TRBV7-9 NA NA TRBJ2-1
CASSQDRGNEQYF TGTGCCAGCAGCCAAGACAGGGGCAACGAGCAGTACTTC 13 TRBV4-2 NA many TRBJ2-7
CASSYYLGTGGNSPLHF TGTGCCAGCAGTTACTATCTGGGGACAGGGGGTAATTCACCCCTCCACTTT 17 TRBV6-5 TRBD1 NA TRBJ1-6
CASTEYILVNTEASF TGCGCCAGCACTGAGTACATCCTGGTGAACACTGAAGCTTCCTTT 15 TRBV10-2 NA NA TRBJ1-1
CASSQGTGNVYGYTF TGTGCCAGCAGCCAAGGGACAGGGAATGTTTATGGCTACACCTTC 15 TRBV7-8 TRBD1 many TRBJ1-2
CASGGGTYNEQFF TGTGCTAGTGGGGGAGGAACCTACAATGAGCAGTTCTTC 13 TRBV12-5 NA few TRBJ2-1
CASSESFGTGGVKLFF TGTGCCAGCAGCGAGTCATTCGGGACAGGGGGCGTAAAACTGTTTTTT 16 TRBV7-9 TRBD1 NA TRBJ1-4
CGFQEQGITGELFF TGCGGATTCCAGGAGCAGGGAATCACCGGGGAGCTGTTTTTT 14 TRBV29-1 NA many TRBJ2-2